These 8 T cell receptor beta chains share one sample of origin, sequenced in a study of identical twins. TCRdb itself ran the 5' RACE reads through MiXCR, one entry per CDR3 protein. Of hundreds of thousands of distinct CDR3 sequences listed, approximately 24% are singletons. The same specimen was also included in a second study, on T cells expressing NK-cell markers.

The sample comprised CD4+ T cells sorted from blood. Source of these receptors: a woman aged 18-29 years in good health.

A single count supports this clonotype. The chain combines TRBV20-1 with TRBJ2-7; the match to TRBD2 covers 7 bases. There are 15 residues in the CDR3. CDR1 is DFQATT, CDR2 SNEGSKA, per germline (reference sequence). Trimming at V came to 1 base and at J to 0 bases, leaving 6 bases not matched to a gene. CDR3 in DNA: TGCAGTGCTAGAGTCCGGGGCGGGGGCTCCTACGAGCAGTACTTC. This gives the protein CSARVRGGGSYEQYF.

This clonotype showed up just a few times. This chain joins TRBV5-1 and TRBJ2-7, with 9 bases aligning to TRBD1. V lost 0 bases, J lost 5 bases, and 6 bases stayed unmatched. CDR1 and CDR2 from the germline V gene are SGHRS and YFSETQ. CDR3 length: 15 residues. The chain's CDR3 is CASSLVDRGSHEQYF. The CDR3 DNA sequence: TGCGCCAGCAGCTTGGTGGACAGGGGTTCTCACGAGCAGTACTTC.

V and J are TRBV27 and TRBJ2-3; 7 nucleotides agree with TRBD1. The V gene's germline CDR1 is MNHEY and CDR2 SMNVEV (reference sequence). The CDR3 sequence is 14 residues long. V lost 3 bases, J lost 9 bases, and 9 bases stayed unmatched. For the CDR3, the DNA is TGTGCCAGCAGTTTTGGCACAGGGGCTCGCACGCAGTATTTT. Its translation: CASSFGTGARTQYF.

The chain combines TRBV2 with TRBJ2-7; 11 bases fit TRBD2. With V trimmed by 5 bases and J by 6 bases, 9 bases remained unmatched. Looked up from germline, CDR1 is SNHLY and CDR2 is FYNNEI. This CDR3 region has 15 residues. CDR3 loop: CASSQIAGGPFEQYF. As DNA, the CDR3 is TGTGCCAGCAGTCAAATAGCGGGAGGGCCATTCGAGCAGTACTTC. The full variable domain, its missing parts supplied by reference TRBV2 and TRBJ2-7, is EPEVTQTPSHQVTQMGQEVILRCVPISNHLYFYWYRQILGQKVEFLVSFYNNEISEKSEIFDDQFSVERPDGSNFTLKIRSTKLEDSAMYFCASSQIAGGPFEQYFGPGTRLTVT.

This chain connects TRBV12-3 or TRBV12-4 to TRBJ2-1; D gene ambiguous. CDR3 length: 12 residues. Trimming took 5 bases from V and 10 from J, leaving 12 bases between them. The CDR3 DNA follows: TGTGCCAGCAGTGATTTAGTGCCCGAGCAGTTCTTC. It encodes CASSDLVPEQFF.

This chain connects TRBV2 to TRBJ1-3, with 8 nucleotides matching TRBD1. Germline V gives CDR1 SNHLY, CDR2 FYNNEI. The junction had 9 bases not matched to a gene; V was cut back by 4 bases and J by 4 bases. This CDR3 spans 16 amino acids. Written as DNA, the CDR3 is TGTGCCAGCAGTGCTTACAGACAGGGGAACGGAAACACCATATATTTT. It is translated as CASSAYRQGNGNTIYF.

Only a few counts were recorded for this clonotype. CDR3 nucleotides: TGTGCCAGCAGCCATGGAGGGGCTGGGCAGCCCCAGCATTTT. This translates into CASSHGGAGQPQHF. The chain combines TRBV3-1 with TRBJ1-5; TRBD1 is a possible D gene (5 bases). The CDR3 has 14 residues. Trimming pared 3 bases from V and 7 bases from J, leaving 13 bases between. The germline V gene encodes CDR1 LGHDT and CDR2 YNNKEL (reference sequence). Combining the CDR3 with reference TRBV3-1 and TRBJ1-5 gives the whole variable domain DTAVSQTPKYLVTQMGNDKSIKCEQNLGHDTMYWYKQDSKKFLKIMFSYNNKELIINETVPNRFSPKSPDKAHLNLHINSLELGDSAVYFCASSHGGAGQPQHFGDGTRLSIL.

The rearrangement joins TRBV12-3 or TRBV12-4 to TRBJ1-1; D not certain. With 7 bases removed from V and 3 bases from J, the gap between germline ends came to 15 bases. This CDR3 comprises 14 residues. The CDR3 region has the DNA TGTGCCAGCACCCCTGGGAGGAGGGACACTGAAGCTTTCTTT. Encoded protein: CASTPGRRDTEAFF.